This T cell receptor beta chain was sequenced for a study of PD-L1 blockade in urothelial cancer. The overall study: About 90% of the 29 patients were males with bladder-origin urothelial cancer. Counts from blood samples showed a median of roughly 140,000 T cells.

As for time point: peripheral blood 6 weeks after treatment start. Samples were collected from each patient before treatment and during treatment. Each patient gave between 1 and 8 of them in total. Study-level results: Survival was better when pretreatment blood TCR clonality fell below the median.

In the case of this clone: The antigen remains undetermined.

The table came from immunoSEQ multiplex PCR; TCRdb's copy has only in-frame clones and leaves some out. The sample contains some 51,000 clones, 88% of which appear only once. The source of this sequence is a man aged 60-69 years with urothelial cancer. The specimen comprised PBMCs, sampled around atezolizumab (anti-PD-L1) treatment.

DNA for the CDR3: TGTGCCTGGTCGACAGGGATTGACACCATATATTTT. Translating gives CAWSTGIDTIYF. V usage is TRBV30 and J usage is TRBJ1-3; 7 bases are a match to TRBD1. Germline loops: CDR1 GTSNPN, CDR2 SVGIG (reference sequence). CDR3 length equals 12 residues. The J segment lost 8 bases and the V segment lost 5 bases, leaving 6 bases of the junction unmatched.